The rows below give T cell receptor beta chains drawn from one sample of a study of shared clonotypes between healthy human individuals. Generated by immunoSEQ multiplex PCR, the TCRdb table keeps only in-frame clones and is missing some. The data show roughly 2 million clones, with more than 90% seen just once and 0.1% to 0.15% held by the top ten. The sample consisted of naive CD4+ T cells sorted from blood. The source is a man younger than 35 in good health. Both conserved end residues are part of each CDR3. A D gene is named only where the DNA matches it firmly. Clone size is stated in some rows and not others, as once, few, many or a class when expanded.

size,J,D,V,CDR3,DNA
-,TRBJ1-2,-,TRBV7-2,CASSRPPGVGRGYTF,TGTGCCAGCAGCCGCCCCCCGGGAGTCGGTCGAGGCTACACCTTC
once,TRBJ2-2,-,TRBV2,CASSESPVGGLFF,TGTGCCAGCAGTGAATCCCCAGTTGGAGGGCTGTTTTTT
-,TRBJ1-3,-,TRBV10-1,CASSDHSGNTIYF,TGCGCCAGCAGTGACCACTCTGGAAACACCATATATTTT
-,TRBJ2-2,TRBD2,TRBV5-1,CASSSRLAYTGELFF,TGCGCCAGCAGCTCCAGACTAGCCTACACCGGGGAGCTGTTTTTT
-,TRBJ2-5,-,TRBV25-1,CASSDVRGWGETQYF,TGTGCCAGCAGTGACGTCAGGGGCTGGGGAGAGACCCAGTACTTC
-,TRBJ2-7,TRBD2,TRBV9,CASSRTSGTSGGVSEQYF,TGTGCCAGCAGTCGCACCTCCGGGACTAGCGGGGGGGTCTCGGAGCAGTACTTC
-,TRBJ1-1,TRBD1,TRBV18,CASSPRDRGILYTEAFF,TGTGCCAGCTCACCCCGGGACAGGGGGATATTATATACTGAAGCTTTCTTT
once,TRBJ2-3,TRBD1,TRBV7-2,CASSPGDRGFADTQYF,TGTGCCAGCAGTCCAGGGGACAGGGGGTTTGCAGATACGCAGTATTTT
once,TRBJ2-7,-,TRBV19,CASSIGTRTIGTPAYEQYF,TGTGCCAGTAGTATAGGCACCCGTACAATAGGGACACCCGCCTACGAGCAGTACTTC
-,TRBJ1-2,-,TRBV28,CASSPQGLRGYTF,TGTGCCAGCAGTCCACAGGGATTGCGGGGCTACACCTTC
-,TRBJ2-3,-,TRBV25-1,CASSEVRQGNADTQYF,TGTGCCAGCAGTGAAGTGCGGCAGGGTAATGCAGATACGCAGTATTTT
-,TRBJ2-1,-,TRBV2,CASSDSLAARDEQFF,TGTGCCAGCAGTGATAGTCTAGCTGCAAGGGATGAGCAGTTCTTC
-,TRBJ1-1,TRBD1,TRBV5-4,CASSPPRPGQGNTEAFF,TGTGCCAGCAGTCCACCCCGGCCGGGACAGGGAAACACTGAAGCTTTCTTT
few,TRBJ1-1,-,TRBV5-5,CASSPSTANTEAFF,TGTGCCAGCAGCCCATCGACGGCGAACACTGAAGCTTTCTTT
-,TRBJ2-1,TRBD2,TRBV30,CAWNPKRPGLALIKQFF,TGTGCCTGGAACCCCAAAAGGCCGGGACTAGCGTTGATTAAGCAGTTCTTC
-,TRBJ1-5,-,TRBV10-3,CAISEDYSNQPQHF,TGTGCCATCAGTGAGGATTATAGCAATCAGCCCCAGCATTTT
-,TRBJ1-3,TRBD1,TRBV18,CASSPNRGNTIYF,TGTGCCAGCTCACCGAACAGGGGGAACACCATATATTTT
-,TRBJ2-1,-,TRBV9,CASSVGPSSYNEQFF,TGTGCCAGCAGCGTAGGTCCCAGCTCCTACAATGAGCAGTTCTTC
-,TRBJ2-2,-,TRBV5-1,CASSFEGSAGELFF,TGCGCCAGCAGCTTCGAGGGCTCGGCCGGGGAGCTGTTTTTT
-,TRBJ2-1,TRBD2,TRBV30,CAWSSGLAGGRYNEQFF,TGTGCCTGGAGTTCGGGACTAGCGGGAGGGCGCTACAATGAGCAGTTCTTC
-,TRBJ2-7,-,TRBV7-2,CASSSTGTTYEQYF,TGTGCCAGCAGCTCGACCGGGACAACCTACGAGCAGTACTTC
-,TRBJ2-5,-,TRBV19,CASSIGGLTPPYQETQYF,TGTGCCAGTAGTATAGGTGGACTCACACCGCCGTACCAAGAGACCCAGTACTTC
-,TRBJ1-1,TRBD1,TRBV27,CASSLKGAGTEAFF,TGTGCCAGCAGTTTAAAGGGGGCGGGAACTGAAGCTTTCTTT
-,TRBJ1-1,-,TRBV25-1,CASSEYKGGGTEAFF,TGTGCCAGCAGTGAATATAAGGGGGGAGGGACTGAAGCTTTCTTT
-,TRBJ2-1,-,TRBV18,CASSPQRDSYNEQFF,TGTGCCAGCTCACCACAGCGCGACTCCTACAATGAGCAGTTCTTC
-,TRBJ1-1,TRBD1,TRBV28,CASSLQGGNTEAFF,TGTGCCAGCAGTTTGCAGGGGGGGAACACTGAAGCTTTCTTT
-,TRBJ2-7,-,TRBV5-1,CASSPEGAGSYEQYF,TGCGCCAGCAGCCCAGAGGGTGCAGGGTCCTACGAGCAGTACTTC
-,TRBJ2-6,TRBD1,TRBV6-6,CASIHRGSGANVLTF,TGTGCCAGCATCCACAGGGGTTCTGGGGCCAACGTCCTGACTTTC
-,TRBJ2-3,-,TRBV7-9,CASTPEGRVDTQYF,TGTGCCAGCACCCCAGAGGGACGGGTAGATACGCAGTATTTT
-,TRBJ1-5,TRBD1,TRBV13,CASSAGQTKNQPQHF,TGTGCCAGCAGCGCGGGACAGACTAAAAATCAGCCCCAGCATTTT
-,TRBJ2-3,-,TRBV6-5,CASSYRGAPGTDTQYF,TGTGCCAGCAGTTACCGGGGAGCCCCTGGCACAGATACGCAGTATTTT
-,TRBJ1-1,-,TRBV6-5,CASAGQPGTEAFF,TGTGCCAGCGCAGGGCAACCGGGCACTGAAGCTTTCTTT
once,TRBJ2-3,-,TRBV2,CASREDRNTDTQYF,TGTGCCAGCAGGGAGGACAGAAACACAGATACGCAGTATTTT
once,TRBJ2-5,TRBD1,TRBV6-5,CASTPSRGRTETQYF,TGTGCCAGCACTCCGAGCAGGGGGCGAACAGAGACCCAGTACTTC
-,TRBJ2-5,-,TRBV20-1,CSARDRGTQYF,TGCAGTGCTAGAGATCGCGGGACCCAGTACTTC
-,TRBJ1-1,-,TRBV6-5,CASSYSRGVTEAFF,TGTGCCAGCAGTTACTCGAGGGGGGTCACTGAAGCTTTCTTT
-,TRBJ1-6,TRBD1,TRBV6-5,CASSYRTGFWTPLHF,TGTGCCAGCAGTTACAGGACAGGTTTTTGGACACCCCTCCACTTT
-,TRBJ2-3,TRBD2,TRBV2,CASRLAVSTDTQYF,TGTGCCAGCAGGCTAGCGGTTAGCACAGATACGCAGTATTTT
-,TRBJ2-1,-,TRBV10-3,CAIYSERSSYNEQFF,TGTGCCATCTACAGTGAAAGGAGCTCCTACAATGAGCAGTTCTTC
-,TRBJ1-2,-,TRBV6-4,CARIHCGGYTF,TGTGCCAGAATCCACTGTGGGGGCTACACCTTC
-,TRBJ1-2,-,TRBV10-2,CASSEFQGGYGYTF,TGCGCCAGCAGTGAATTCCAGGGAGGCTATGGCTACACCTTC
-,TRBJ2-2,TRBD1,TRBV7-9,CASSQGQTTGELFF,TGTGCCAGCAGCCAGGGACAGACCACCGGGGAGCTGTTTTTT
-,TRBJ2-6,-,TRBV28,CASTPTGTGANVLTF,TGTGCCAGCACGCCAACAGGGACTGGGGCCAACGTCCTGACTTTC
-,TRBJ1-5,-,TRBV10-3,CAISEVGGNQPQHF,TGTGCCATCAGTGAGGTGGGGGGAAATCAGCCCCAGCATTTT
-,TRBJ2-5,-,TRBV7-7,CASSLLGRETQYF,TGTGCTAGCAGCTTATTGGGGAGGGAGACCCAGTACTTC
once,TRBJ1-1,-,TRBV7-2,CASSLITGMNTEAFF,TGTGCCAGCAGCTTAATCACAGGGATGAACACTGAAGCTTTCTTT
-,TRBJ1-6,TRBD1,TRBV19,CASSARADRGGSPLHF,TGTGCCAGTAGTGCCCGGGCCGACAGGGGAGGTTCACCCCTCCACTTT
-,TRBJ1-2,-,TRBV14,CASSQERVPYGYTF,TGTGCCAGCAGCCAAGAGCGTGTTCCCTATGGCTACACCTTC
-,TRBJ1-1,TRBD1,TRBV2,CASSSQGALNTEAFF,TGTGCCAGCAGCTCACAGGGGGCCCTGAACACTGAAGCTTTCTTT
-,TRBJ2-7,-,TRBV10-1,CASSEDTYEQYF,TGCGCCAGCAGTGAGGACACCTACGAGCAGTACTTC
-,TRBJ2-5,TRBD2,TRBV10-3,CATGTTQETQYF,TGTGCCACCGGGACTACCCAAGAGACCCAGTACTTC
-,TRBJ1-6,-,TRBV6-4,CASSLYSSPGSNSPLHF,TGTGCCAGCAGTCTTTACTCCTCGCCCGGGTCCAATTCACCCCTCCACTTT
-,TRBJ2-6,-,TRBV30,CAWGVSGANVLTF,TGTGCCTGGGGGGTCTCTGGGGCCAACGTCCTGACTTTC